This T cell receptor beta chain originates from a study of shared clonotypes between healthy human individuals. On sorted subsets, replicate PCRs used about 200 ng DNA, or some 28,000 T cell genomes. Sequencing was performed with immunoSEQ multiplex PCR; in TCRdb, only in-frame clones are kept and a portion is missing. The data show fewer than 1 million clones, 95% to 97% seen once. In germline, CDR1 is LNHNV, CDR2 YYDKDF (reference sequence). The CDR3 contains 20 residues. The V end was cut by 2 bases, the J end by 2 bases, with 26 bases between. Terminally differentiated effector memory CD45RA+ cells were excluded from the naive CD8 cells, which were CD45RO-negative and positively selected for CCR7. All the donors were Caucasian adults who lived in Nashville, Tennessee.

The receptor's source is a man between 25 and 39 years old in good health. The chain has TRBV15 and TRBJ2-3; D possibly corresponds to TRBD2 (7 bases). Sequencing was performed on naive CD8+ T cells sorted from blood. CDR3 loop: CATSRLSGTLVLAVTDTQYF. CDR3 in DNA: TGTGCCACCAGCAGACTAAGCGGGACACTTGTCCTAGCGGTCACAGATACGCAGTATTTT.